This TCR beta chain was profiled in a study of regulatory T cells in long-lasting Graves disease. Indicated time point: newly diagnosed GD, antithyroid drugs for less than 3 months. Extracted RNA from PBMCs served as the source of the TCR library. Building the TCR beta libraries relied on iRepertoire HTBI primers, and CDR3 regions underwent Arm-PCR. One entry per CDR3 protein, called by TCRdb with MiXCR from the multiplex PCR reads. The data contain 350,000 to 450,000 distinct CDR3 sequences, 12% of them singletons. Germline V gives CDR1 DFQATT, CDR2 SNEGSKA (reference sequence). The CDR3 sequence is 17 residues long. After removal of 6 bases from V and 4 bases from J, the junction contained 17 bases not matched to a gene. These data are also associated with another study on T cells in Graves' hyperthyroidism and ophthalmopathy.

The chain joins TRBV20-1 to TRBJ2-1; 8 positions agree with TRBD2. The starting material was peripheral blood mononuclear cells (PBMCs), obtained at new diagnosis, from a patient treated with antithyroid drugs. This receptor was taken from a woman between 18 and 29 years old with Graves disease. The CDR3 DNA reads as TGCAGTGCCACCCCCAAACTAGCGGTCGATAAATACAATGAGCAGTTCTTC. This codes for CSATPKLAVDKYNEQFF.